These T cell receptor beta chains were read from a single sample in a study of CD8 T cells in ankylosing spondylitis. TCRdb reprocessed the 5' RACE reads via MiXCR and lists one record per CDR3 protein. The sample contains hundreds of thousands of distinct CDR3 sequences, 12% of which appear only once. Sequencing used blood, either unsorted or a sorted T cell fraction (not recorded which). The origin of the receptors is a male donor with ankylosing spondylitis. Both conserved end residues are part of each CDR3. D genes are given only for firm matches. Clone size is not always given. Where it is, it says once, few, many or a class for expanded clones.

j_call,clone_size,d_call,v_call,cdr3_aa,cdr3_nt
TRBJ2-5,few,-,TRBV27,CASSRDGIRQETQYF,TGTGCCAGCAGTAGGGACGGTATTAGGCAAGAGACCCAGTACTTC
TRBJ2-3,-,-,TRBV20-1,CSAKRGSEGDTQYF,TGCAGTGCTAAGAGGGGGTCGGAGGGAGATACGCAGTATTTT
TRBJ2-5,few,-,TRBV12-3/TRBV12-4,CASSLNPEETQYF,TGTGCCAGCAGTTTAAACCCGGAGGAGACCCAGTACTTC
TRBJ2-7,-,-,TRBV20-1,CSPQLARGAYEQYF,TGCAGTCCACAGCTGGCGCGGGGTGCTTACGAGCAGTACTTC
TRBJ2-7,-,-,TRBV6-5,CASSYSDYYEQYF,TGTGCCAGCAGTTACTCGGACTACTACGAGCAGTACTTC
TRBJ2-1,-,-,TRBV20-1,CSAKIGGPTSDEQFF,TGCAGTGCCAAGATCGGGGGCCCGACTTCCGATGAGCAGTTCTTC
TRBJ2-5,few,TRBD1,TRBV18,CASSPRTGDRETQYF,TGTGCCAGCTCACCACGGACAGGGGATCGAGAGACCCAGTACTTC
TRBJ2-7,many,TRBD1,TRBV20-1,CSATSDRAYEQYF,TGCAGTGCTACCTCGGACAGGGCCTACGAGCAGTACTTC
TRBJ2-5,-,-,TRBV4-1,CASSQEWGRETQYF,TGCGCCAGCAGCCAAGAGTGGGGTCGGGAGACCCAGTACTTC
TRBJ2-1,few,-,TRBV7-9,CASSSSSAGRWYNEQFF,TGTGCCAGCAGCTCATCTAGCGCTGGAAGATGGTACAATGAGCAGTTCTTC
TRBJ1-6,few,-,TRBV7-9,CASSPVVDSPLHF,TGTGCCAGCAGCCCGGTTGTGGATTCACCCCTCCACTTT
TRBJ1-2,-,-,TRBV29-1,CSGGQVNYGYTF,TGCAGCGGCGGGCAGGTCAACTATGGCTACACCTTC
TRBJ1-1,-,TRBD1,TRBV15,CATSRDTGGTEAFF,TGTGCCACCAGCAGGGATACAGGGGGCACTGAAGCTTTCTTT
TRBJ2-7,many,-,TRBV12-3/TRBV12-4,CASSRHRDSYEQYF,TGTGCCAGCAGTCGGCACAGGGACTCCTACGAGCAGTACTTC
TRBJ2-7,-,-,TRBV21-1,CASSKMGPRRFAYEQYF,TGTGCCAGCAGCAAAATGGGACCAAGACGTTTTGCCTACGAGCAGTACTTC
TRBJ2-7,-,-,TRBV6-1,CASSRSRSGYEQYF,TGTGCCAGCAGTCGCTCACGGTCCGGTTACGAGCAGTACTTC
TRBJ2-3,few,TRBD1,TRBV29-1,CSVGLTGPADTQYF,TGCAGCGTTGGCCTGACAGGGCCCGCAGATACGCAGTATTTT
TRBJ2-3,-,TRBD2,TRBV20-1,CSVLRLAGPDTQYF,TGCAGTGTGTTACGACTAGCGGGGCCAGATACGCAGTATTTT
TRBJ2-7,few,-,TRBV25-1,CASSDPHRVRYEQYF,TGTGCCAGCAGTGATCCCCACAGGGTAAGGTACGAGCAGTACTTC
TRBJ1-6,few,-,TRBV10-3,CAISEWAGDSPLHF,TGTGCCATCAGTGAGTGGGCAGGGGATTCACCCCTCCACTTT
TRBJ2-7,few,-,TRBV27,CASSPTFSGYFYEQYF,TGTGCCAGCAGTCCTACCTTTAGCGGCTACTTCTACGAGCAGTACTTC
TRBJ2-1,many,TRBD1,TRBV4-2,CASSQDWGQGNEQFF,TGTGCCAGCAGCCAAGATTGGGGACAGGGGAATGAGCAGTTCTTC
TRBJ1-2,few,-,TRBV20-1,CSARDWKGSNYGYTF,TGCAGTGCTAGAGATTGGAAGGGATCTAACTATGGCTACACCTTC
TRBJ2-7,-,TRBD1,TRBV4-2,CASSPRTGAEQYF,TGTGCCAGCAGCCCGAGGACAGGGGCCGAGCAGTACTTC
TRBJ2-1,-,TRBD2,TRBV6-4,CASMAGVMEGEQFF,TGTGCCAGCATGGCGGGAGTCATGGAAGGTGAGCAGTTCTTC
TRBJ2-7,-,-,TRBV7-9,CASSPTLGLYEQYF,TGTGCCAGCAGCCCTACCCTCGGGCTCTACGAGCAGTACTTC
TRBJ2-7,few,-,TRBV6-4,CASSAFPDSTYEQYF,TGTGCCAGCAGTGCGTTCCCCGACAGCACCTACGAGCAGTACTTC
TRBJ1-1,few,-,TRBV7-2,CASSLAGGRTAEAFF,TGTGCCAGCAGCTTAGCCGGGGGAAGAACTGCTGAAGCTTTCTTT
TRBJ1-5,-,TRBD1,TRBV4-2,CASSPLGEGANQPQHF,TGTGCCAGCAGCCCCTTGGGAGAGGGGGCGAATCAGCCCCAGCATTTT
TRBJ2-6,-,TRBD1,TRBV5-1,CASSLRQGASGANVLTF,TGCGCCAGCAGCTTAAGACAGGGGGCCTCGGGGGCCAACGTCCTGACTTTC
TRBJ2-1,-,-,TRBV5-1,CASSPGDGSYNEQFF,TGCGCCAGCAGCCCAGGGGATGGTTCCTACAATGAGCAGTTCTTC
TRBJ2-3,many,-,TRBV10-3,CAISDGYNTQYF,TGTGCCATCAGTGACGGGTACAATACGCAGTATTTT
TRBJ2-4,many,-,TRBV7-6,CASSSPKDTKNIQYF,TGTGCCAGCAGCTCCCCTAAGGACACCAAAAACATTCAGTACTTC
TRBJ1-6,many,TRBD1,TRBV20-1,CSAPRTGEDSPLHF,TGCAGTGCTCCACGGACAGGGGAGGATTCACCCCTCCACTTT
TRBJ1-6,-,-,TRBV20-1,CSASAEINSPLHF,TGCAGTGCTAGTGCGGAGATTAATTCACCCCTCCACTTT
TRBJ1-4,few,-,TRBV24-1,CATSDPRGPSEKLFF,TGTGCCACCAGTGATCCCCGGGGGCCATCTGAAAAACTGTTTTTT
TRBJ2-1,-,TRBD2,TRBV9,CASSVELAGGLEQFF,TGTGCCAGCAGCGTGGAGCTAGCGGGGGGGCTGGAGCAGTTCTTC
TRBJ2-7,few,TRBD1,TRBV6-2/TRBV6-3,CASSIGTEAYEQYF,TGTGCCAGCAGCATCGGGACAGAAGCATACGAGCAGTACTTC
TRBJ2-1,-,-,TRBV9,CASSSSTHTYNEQFF,TGTGCCAGCAGCAGCAGTACCCATACCTACAATGAGCAGTTCTTC
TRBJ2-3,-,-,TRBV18,CASSAPGWTTSTDTQYF,TGTGCCAGCTCAGCCCCGGGTTGGACAACTAGCACAGATACGCAGTATTTT
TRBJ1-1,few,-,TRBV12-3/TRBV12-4,CASRSLGNTEAFF,TGTGCCAGCAGATCGTTAGGAAACACTGAAGCTTTCTTT
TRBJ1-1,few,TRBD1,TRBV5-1,CASSTGQYKNTEAFF,TGCGCCAGCAGCACGGGACAGTATAAGAACACTGAAGCTTTCTTT
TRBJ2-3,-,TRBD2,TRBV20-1,CSAGIAGGADTQYF,TGCAGTGCTGGGATAGCGGGGGGGGCAGATACGCAGTATTTT
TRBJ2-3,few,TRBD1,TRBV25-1,CASSGTGGTQYF,TGTGCCAGCAGTGGGACAGGTGGTACGCAGTATTTT
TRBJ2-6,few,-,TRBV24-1,CATSDPAGTDSSGANVLTF,TGTGCCACCAGTGATCCCGCCGGGACGGACAGCTCTGGGGCCAACGTCCTGACTTTC
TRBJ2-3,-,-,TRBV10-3,CAISDTTKTDTQYF,TGTGCCATCAGTGATACGACAAAAACAGATACGCAGTATTTT
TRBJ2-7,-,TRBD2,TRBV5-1,CASRPGLVSRGYEQYF,TGCGCCAGCAGGCCGGGACTAGTGAGTAGAGGCTACGAGCAGTACTTC
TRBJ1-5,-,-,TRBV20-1,CSAPTGVEPQHF,TGCAGTGCGCCGACAGGCGTGGAGCCCCAGCATTTT
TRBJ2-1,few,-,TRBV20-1,CSARSRSSSYNEQFF,TGCAGTGCTAGAAGTAGGTCGAGCTCCTACAATGAGCAGTTCTTC
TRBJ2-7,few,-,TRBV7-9,CASSSAVRRSEQYF,TGTGCCAGCAGCTCTGCGGTACGTCGAAGCGAGCAGTACTTC
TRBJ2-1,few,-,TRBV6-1,CASTRYLDGNEQFF,TGTGCCAGCACACGTTACCTGGACGGCAATGAGCAGTTCTTC
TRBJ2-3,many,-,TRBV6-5,CATRGRTDTQYF,TGTGCCACCCGCGGACGCACAGATACGCAGTATTTT
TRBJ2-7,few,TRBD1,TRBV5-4,CASSLGTGQIYEQYF,TGTGCCAGCAGCTTGGGAACGGGACAGATCTACGAGCAGTACTTC
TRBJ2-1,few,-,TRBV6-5,CASSYSYGNNEQFF,TGTGCCAGCAGTTACTCGTATGGGAACAATGAGCAGTTCTTC
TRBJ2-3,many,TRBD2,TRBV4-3,CASSQRGGGISDTQYF,TGCGCCAGCAGCCAACGTGGGGGGGGTATTTCAGATACGCAGTATTTT
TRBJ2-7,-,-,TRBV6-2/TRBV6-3,CASSQILGLSSSYEQYF,TGTGCCAGCAGCCAGATCCTGGGACTCTCAAGCTCCTACGAGCAGTACTTC
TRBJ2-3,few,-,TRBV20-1,CSALGGITDTQYF,TGCAGTGCCCTCGGGGGAATCACAGATACGCAGTATTTT
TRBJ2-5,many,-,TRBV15,CATSRDGSPGETQYF,TGTGCCACCAGCAGAGATGGGTCCCCTGGAGAGACCCAGTACTTC